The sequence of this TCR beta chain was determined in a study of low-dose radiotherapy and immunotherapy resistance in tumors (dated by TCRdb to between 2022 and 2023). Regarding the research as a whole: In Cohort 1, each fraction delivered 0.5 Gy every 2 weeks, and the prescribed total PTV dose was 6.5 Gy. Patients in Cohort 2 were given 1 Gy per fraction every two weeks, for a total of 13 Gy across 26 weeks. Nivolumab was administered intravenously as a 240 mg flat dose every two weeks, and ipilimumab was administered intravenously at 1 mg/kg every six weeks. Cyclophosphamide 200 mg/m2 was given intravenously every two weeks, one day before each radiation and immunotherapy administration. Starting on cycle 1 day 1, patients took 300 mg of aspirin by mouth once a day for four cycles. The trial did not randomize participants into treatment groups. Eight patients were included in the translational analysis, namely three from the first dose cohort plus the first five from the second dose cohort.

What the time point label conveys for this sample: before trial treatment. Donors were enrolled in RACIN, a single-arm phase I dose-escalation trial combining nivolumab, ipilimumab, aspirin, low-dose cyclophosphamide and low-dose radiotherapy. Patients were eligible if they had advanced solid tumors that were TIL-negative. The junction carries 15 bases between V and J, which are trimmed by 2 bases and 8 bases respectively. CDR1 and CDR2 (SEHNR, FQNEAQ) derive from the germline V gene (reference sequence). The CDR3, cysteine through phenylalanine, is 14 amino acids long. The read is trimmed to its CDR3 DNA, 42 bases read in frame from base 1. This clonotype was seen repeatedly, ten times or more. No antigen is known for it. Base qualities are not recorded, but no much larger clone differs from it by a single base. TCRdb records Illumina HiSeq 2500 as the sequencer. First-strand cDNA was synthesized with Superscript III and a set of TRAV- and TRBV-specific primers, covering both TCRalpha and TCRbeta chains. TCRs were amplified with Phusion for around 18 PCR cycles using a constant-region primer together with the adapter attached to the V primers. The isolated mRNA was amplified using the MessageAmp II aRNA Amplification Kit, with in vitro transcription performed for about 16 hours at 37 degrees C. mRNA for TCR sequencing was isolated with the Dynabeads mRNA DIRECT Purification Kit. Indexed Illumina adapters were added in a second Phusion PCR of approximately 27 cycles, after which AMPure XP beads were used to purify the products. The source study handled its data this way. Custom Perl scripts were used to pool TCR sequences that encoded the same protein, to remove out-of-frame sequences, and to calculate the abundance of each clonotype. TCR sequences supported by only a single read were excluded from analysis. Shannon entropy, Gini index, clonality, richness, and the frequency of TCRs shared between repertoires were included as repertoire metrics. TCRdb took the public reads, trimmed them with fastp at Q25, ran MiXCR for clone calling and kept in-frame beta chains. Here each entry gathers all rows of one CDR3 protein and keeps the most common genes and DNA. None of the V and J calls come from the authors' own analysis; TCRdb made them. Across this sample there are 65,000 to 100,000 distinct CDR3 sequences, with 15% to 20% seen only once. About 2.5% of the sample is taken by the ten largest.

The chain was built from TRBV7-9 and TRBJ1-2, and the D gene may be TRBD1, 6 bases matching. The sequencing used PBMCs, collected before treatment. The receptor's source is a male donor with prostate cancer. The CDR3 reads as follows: CASSLSLQGSGYTF. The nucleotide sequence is TGTGCCAGCAGCTTAAGTCTTCAGGGGAGCGGCTACACCTTC.